This T cell receptor (beta chain) derives from a study of T cell changes during pregnancy in multiple sclerosis. From germline, CDR1 is SQVTM and CDR2 ANQGSEA. V was trimmed by 2 bases and J by 3 bases, leaving 8 bases between them. The CDR3 is made up of 12 amino acids. Clones were sequenced by immunoSEQ multiplex PCR, and TCRdb holds only the in-frame ones, with some missing. This sample has more than 75,000 clones, with approximately 94% found just once. The V call is TRBV29-1, the J call TRBJ2-7; TRBD1 is a possible D gene (5 bases). This specimen was peripheral blood, taken in the third trimester of pregnancy. This TCR was recovered from a female donor with multiple sclerosis, enrolled in a pregnancy study. The CDR3 coding sequence is TGCAGCGTTGAAATGACAGACTACGAGCAGTACTTC. It translates to CSVEMTDYEQYF.